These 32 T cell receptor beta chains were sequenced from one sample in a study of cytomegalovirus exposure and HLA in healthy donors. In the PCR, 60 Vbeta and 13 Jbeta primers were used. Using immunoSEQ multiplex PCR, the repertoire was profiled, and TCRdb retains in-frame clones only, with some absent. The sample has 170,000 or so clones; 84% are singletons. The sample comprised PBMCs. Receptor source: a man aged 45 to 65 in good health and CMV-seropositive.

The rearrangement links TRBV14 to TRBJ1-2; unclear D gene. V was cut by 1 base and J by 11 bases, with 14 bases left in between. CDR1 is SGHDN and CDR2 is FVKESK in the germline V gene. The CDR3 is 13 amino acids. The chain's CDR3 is CASSQVGTAHYTF. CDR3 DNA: TGTGCCAGCAGCCAAGTCGGAACAGCCCATTACACCTTC.

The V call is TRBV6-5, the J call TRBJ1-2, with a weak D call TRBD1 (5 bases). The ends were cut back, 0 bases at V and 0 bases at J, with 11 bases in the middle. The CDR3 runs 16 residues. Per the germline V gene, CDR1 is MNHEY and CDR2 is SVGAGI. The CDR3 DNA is TGTGCCAGCAGTTACTCGCAGGGAAGTACTAACTATGGCTACACCTTC. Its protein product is CASSYSQGSTNYGYTF.

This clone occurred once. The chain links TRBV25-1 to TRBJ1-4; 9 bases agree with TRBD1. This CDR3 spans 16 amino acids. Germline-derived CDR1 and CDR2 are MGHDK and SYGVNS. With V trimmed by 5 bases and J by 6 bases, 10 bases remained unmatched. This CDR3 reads CASSTNRGRRYEKLFF. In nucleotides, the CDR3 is TGTGCCAGCAGTACAAACAGGGGGCGGAGGTATGAAAAACTGTTTTTT.

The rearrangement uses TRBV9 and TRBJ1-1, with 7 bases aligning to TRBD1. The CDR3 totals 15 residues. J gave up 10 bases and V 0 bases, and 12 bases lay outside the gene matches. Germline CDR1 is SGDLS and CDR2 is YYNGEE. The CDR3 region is CASSVGTEPYRGAFF. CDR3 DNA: TGTGCCAGCAGCGTAGGAACTGAACCGTACAGGGGAGCTTTCTTT.

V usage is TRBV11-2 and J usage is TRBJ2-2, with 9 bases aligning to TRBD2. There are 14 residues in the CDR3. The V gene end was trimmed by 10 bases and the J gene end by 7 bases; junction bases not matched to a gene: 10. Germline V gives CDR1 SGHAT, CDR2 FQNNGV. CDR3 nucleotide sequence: TGTGCCAATTCCGGGACTAGCCGCGTCGGGGAGCTGTTTTTT. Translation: CANSGTSRVGELFF.

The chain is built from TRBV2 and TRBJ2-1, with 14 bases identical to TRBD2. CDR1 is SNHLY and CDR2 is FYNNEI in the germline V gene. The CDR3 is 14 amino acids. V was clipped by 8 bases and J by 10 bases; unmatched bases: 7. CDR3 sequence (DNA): TGTGCCAGCGCCCCGGGACTAGCGGGAGTCGAGCAGTTCTTC. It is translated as CASAPGLAGVEQFF.

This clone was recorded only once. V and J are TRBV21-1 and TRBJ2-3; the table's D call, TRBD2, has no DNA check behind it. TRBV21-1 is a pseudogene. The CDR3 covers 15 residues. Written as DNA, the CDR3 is TGTGCCAGCACCCGCCCGACTAGCGGGACAGATACGCAGTATTTT. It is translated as CASTRPTSGTDTQYF.

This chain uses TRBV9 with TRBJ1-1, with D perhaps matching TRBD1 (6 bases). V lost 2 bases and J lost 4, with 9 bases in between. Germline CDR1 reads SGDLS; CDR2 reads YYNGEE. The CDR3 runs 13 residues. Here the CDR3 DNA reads TGTGCCAGCAGCGTGGAGGACAGCACTGAAGCTTTCTTT. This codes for CASSVEDSTEAFF.

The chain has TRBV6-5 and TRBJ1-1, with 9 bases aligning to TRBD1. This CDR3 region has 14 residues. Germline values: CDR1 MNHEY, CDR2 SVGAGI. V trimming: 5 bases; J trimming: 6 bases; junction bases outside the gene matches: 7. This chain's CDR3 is CASSRVQGAAEAFF. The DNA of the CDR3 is TGTGCCAGCAGTAGGGTACAGGGGGCAGCTGAAGCTTTCTTT.

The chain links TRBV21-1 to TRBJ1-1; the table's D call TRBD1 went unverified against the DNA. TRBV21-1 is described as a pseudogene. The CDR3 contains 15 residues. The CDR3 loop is CASSNHRSPNTEAFF. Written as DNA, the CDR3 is TGTGCCAGCAGCAACCACAGGAGCCCGAACACTGAAGCTTTCTTT.

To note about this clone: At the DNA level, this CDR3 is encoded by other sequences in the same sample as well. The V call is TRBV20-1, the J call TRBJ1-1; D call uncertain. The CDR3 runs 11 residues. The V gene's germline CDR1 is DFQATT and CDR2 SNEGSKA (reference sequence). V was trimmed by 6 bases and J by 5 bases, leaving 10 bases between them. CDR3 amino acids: CSAPRGTEAFF. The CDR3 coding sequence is TGCAGTGCCCCCCGGGGTACTGAAGCTTTCTTT.

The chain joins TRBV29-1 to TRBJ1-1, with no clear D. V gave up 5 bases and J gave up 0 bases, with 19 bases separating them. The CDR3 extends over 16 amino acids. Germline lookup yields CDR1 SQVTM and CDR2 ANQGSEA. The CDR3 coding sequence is TGCAGCGTTCTCCAACAGATCTTCTCCATGAACACTGAAGCTTTCTTT. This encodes CSVLQQIFSMNTEAFF.

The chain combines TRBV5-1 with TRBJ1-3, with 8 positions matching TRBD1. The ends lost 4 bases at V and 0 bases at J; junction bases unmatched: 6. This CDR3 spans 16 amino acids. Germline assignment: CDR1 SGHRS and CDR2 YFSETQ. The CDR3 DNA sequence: TGCGCCAGCAGCGGGGGGACAGGCAACTCTGGAAACACCATATATTTT. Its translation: CASSGGTGNSGNTIYF.

This CDR3 is CASSHERGNQPQHF. CDR3 DNA sequence: TGTGCCAGCTCCCACGAACGGGGGAATCAGCCCCAGCATTTT. The chain employs TRBV6-6 and TRBJ1-5; tentative D call: TRBD1 (5 bases). The V end lost 8 bases, the J end lost 4 bases, and 15 bases lay between the germline ends. Germline CDR1 and CDR2: MNHNY and SVGAGI (reference sequence). The CDR3 length is 14 residues.

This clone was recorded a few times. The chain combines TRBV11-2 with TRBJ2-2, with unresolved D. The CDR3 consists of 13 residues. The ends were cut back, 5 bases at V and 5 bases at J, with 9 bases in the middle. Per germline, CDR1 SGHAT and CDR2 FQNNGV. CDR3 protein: CASSQDLTGELFF. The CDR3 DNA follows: TGTGCCAGCAGCCAAGACTTGACCGGGGAGCTGTTTTTT.

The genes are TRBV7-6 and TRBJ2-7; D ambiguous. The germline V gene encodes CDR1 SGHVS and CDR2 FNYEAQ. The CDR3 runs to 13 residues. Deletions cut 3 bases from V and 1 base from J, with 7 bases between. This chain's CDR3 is CASSFRLSYEQYF. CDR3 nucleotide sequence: TGTGCCAGCAGCTTCAGGTTGTCCTACGAGCAGTACTTC.

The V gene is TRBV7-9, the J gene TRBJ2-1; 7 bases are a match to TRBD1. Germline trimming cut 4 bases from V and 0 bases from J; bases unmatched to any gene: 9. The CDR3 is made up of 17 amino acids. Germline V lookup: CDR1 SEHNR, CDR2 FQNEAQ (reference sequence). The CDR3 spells CASSSQGGLSSYNEQFF. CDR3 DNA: TGTGCCAGCAGCTCACAAGGGGGCCTCAGCTCCTACAATGAGCAGTTCTTC.

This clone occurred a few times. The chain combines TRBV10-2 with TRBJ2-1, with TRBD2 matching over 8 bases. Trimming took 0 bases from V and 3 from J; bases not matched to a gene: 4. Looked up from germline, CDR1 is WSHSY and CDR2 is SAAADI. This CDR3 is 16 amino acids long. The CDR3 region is CASSESRGTSYNEQFF. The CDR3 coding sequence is TGCGCCAGCAGTGAGTCCCGGGGGACTAGCTACAATGAGCAGTTCTTC.

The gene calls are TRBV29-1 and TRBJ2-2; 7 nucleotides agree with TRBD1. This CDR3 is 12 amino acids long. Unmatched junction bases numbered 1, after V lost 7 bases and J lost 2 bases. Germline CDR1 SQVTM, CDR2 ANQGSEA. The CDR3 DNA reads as TGCAGCGGGACAGGTAACACCGGGGAGCTGTTTTTT. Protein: CSGTGNTGELFF.

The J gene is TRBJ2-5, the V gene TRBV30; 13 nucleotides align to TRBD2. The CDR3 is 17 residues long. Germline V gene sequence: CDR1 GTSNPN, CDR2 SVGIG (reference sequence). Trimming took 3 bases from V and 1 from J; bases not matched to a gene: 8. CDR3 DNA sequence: TGTGCCTGGAGCGGACAACTAGCGGGAGGGCCCCAAGAGACCCAGTACTTC. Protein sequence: CAWSGQLAGGPQETQYF.

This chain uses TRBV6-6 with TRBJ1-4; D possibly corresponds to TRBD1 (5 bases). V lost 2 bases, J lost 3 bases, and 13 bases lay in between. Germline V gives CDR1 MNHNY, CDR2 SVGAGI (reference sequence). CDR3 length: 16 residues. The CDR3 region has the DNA TGTGCCAGCAGTTACGGAGGGGCCGGCGCTAATGAAAAACTGTTTTTT. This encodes CASSYGGAGANEKLFF.

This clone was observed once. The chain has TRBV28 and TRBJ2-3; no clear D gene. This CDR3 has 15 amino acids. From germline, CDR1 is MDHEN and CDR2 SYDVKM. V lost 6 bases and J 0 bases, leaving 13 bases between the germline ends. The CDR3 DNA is TGTGCCAGCAGCAAGACTCGGGTTAGCACAGATACGCAGTATTTT. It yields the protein CASSKTRVSTDTQYF.

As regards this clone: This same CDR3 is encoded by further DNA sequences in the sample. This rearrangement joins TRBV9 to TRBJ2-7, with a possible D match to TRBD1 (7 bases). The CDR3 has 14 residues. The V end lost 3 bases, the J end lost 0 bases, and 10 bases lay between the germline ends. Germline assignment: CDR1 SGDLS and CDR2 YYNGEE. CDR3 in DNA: TGTGCCAGCAGCGGGCGGGACAGCTCCTACGAGCAGTACTTC. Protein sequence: CASSGRDSSYEQYF.

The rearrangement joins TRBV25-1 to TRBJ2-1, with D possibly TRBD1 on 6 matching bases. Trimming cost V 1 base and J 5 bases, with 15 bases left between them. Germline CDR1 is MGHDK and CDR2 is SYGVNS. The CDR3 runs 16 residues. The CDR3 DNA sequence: TGTGCCAGCAGTGAATCCGACAGGATAGCGAACAATGAGCAGTTCTTC. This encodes CASSESDRIANNEQFF.

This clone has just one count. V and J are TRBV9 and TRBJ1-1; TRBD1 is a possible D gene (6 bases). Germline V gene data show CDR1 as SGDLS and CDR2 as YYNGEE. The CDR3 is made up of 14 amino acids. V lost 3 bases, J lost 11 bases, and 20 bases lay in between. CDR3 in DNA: TGTGCCAGCAGCGCCGGAGCGGCATCTCAGGGGGCTTTCTTT. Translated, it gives CASSAGAASQGAFF. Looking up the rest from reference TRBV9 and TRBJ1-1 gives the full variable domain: DSGVTQTPKHLITATGQRVTLRCSPRSGDLSVYWYQQSLDQGLQFLIQYYNGEERAKGNILERFSAQQFPDLHSELNLSSLELGDSALYFCASSAGAASQGAFFGQGTRLTVV.

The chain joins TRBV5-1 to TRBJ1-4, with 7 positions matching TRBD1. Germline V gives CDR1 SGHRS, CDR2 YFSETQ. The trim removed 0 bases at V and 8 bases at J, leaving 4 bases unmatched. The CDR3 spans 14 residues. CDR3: CASSLGQGTEKLFF. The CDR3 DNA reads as TGCGCCAGCAGCTTGGGACAGGGAACCGAAAAACTGTTTTTT.

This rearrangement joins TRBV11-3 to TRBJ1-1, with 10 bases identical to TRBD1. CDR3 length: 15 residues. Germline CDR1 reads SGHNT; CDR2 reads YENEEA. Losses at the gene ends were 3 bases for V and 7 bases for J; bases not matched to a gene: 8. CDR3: CASSFLRQGASEAFF. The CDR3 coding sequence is TGTGCCAGCAGCTTTCTTCGACAGGGGGCTAGTGAAGCTTTCTTT.

The CDR3 nucleotides are TGTGCCAGTAGTTTTGCGGACACCTTGAACACTGAAGCTTTCTTT. Its protein is CASSFADTLNTEAFF. This chain joins TRBV19 and TRBJ1-1; perhaps TRBD1 as D (5 bases). Germline assignment: CDR1 LNHDA and CDR2 SQIVND (reference sequence). This CDR3 is 15 amino acids long. Trimming took off 5 bases at V and 0 bases at J, with 13 bases between the two ends. Full variable domain (outside the CDR3, taken from reference TRBV19 and TRBJ1-1): DGGITQSPKYLFRKEGQNVTLSCEQNLNHDAMYWYRQDPGQGLRLIYYSQIVNDFQKGDIAEGYSVSREKKESFPLTVTSAQKNPTAFYLCASSFADTLNTEAFFGQGTRLTVV.

The CDR3 is CASSLYTNTEAFF. As DNA, the CDR3 is TGTGCCAGCAGCTTGTACACCAACACTGAAGCTTTCTTT. This chain uses TRBV5-4 with TRBJ1-1; D is unresolved. V was trimmed by 1 base and J by 2 bases, leaving 6 bases between them. This CDR3 has 13 amino acids. Germline V gene lookup returns CDR1 SGHNT and CDR2 YYREEE (reference sequence).

CDR3 sequence: CASSLDETGYKNIQYF. DNA for the CDR3: TGTGCCAGCAGCTTAGATGAGACTGGGTACAAAAACATTCAGTACTTC. The chain links TRBV11-3 to TRBJ2-4; unclear D gene. Germline CDR1 SGHNT, CDR2 YENEEA. The CDR3 runs 16 residues. Trimming cost V 0 bases and J 3 bases, with 12 bases left between them.

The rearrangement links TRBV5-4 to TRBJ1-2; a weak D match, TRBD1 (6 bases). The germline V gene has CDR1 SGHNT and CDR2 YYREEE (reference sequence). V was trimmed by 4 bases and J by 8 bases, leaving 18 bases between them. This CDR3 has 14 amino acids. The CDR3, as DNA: TGTGCCAGCAGCATCACAGGGTCCCCTATAGGCTACACCTTC. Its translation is CASSITGSPIGYTF. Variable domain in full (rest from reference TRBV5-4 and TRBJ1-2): ETGVTQSPTHLIKTRGQQVTLRCSSQSGHNTVSWYQQALGQGPQFIFQYYREEENGRGNFPPRFSGLQFPNYSSELNVNALELDDSALYLCASSITGSPIGYTFGSGTRLTVV.

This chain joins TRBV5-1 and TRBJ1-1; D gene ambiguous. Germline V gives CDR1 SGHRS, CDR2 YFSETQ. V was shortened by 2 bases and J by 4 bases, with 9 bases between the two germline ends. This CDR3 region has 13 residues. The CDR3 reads CASSLRAGTEAFF. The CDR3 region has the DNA TGCGCCAGCAGCTTACGGGCGGGCACTGAAGCTTTCTTT. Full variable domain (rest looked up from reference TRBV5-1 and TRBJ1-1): KAGVTQTPRYLIKTRGQQVTLSCSPISGHRSVSWYQQTPGQGLQFLFEYFSETQRNKGNFPGRFSGRQFSNSRSEMNVSTLELGDSALYLCASSLRAGTEAFFGQGTRLTVV.